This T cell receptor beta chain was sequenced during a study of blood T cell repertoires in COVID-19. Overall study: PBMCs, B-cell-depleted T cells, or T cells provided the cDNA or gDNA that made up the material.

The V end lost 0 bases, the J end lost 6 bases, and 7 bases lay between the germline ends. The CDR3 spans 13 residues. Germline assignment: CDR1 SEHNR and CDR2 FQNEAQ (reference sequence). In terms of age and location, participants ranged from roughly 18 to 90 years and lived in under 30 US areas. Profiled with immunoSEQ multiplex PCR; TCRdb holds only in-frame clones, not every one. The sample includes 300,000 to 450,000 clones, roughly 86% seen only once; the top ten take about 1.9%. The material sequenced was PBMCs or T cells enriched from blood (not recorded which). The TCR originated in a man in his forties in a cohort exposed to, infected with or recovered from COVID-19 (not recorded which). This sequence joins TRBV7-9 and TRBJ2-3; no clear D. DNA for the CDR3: TGTGCCAGCAGCTTAGCCGGAGCGGATACGCAGTATTTT. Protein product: CASSLAGADTQYF.